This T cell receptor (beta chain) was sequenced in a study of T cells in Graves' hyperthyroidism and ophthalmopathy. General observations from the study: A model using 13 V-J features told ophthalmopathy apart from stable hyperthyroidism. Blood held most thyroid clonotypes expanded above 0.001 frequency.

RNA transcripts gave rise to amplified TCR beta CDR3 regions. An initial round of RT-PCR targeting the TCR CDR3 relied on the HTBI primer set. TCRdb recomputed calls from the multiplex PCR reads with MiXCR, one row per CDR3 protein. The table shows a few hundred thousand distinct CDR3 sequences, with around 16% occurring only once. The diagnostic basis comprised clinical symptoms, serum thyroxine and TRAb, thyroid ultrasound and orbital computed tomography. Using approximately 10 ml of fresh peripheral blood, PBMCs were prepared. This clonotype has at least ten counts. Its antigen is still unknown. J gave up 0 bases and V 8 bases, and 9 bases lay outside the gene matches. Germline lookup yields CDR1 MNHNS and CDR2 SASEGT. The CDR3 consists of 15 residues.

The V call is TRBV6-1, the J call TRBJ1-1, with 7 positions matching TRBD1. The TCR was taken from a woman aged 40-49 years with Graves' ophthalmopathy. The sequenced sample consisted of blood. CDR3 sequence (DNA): TGTGCCAGCCGGAAACAGGGGCGAATGAACACTGAAGCTTTCTTT. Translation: CASRKQGRMNTEAFF.